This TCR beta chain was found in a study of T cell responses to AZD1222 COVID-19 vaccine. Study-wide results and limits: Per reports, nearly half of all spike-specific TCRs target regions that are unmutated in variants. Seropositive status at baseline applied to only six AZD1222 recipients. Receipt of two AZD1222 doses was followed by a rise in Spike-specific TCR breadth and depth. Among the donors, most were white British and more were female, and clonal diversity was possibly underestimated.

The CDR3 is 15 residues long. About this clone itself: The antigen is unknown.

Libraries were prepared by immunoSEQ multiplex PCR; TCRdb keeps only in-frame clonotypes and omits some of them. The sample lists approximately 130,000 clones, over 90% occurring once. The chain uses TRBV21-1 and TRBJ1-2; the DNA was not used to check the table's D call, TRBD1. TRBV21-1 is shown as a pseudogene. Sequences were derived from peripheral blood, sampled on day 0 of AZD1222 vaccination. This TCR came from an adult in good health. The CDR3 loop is CASSKWADNAYGYTF. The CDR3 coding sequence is TGTGCCAGCAGCAAATGGGCAGACAACGCCTATGGCTACACCTTC.